Detailed here is one T cell receptor beta chain. The CDR3 loop spans 17 amino acids. Germline-derived CDR1 and CDR2 are MNHEY and SMNVEV (reference sequence). Trimming took 0 bases from V and 0 from J, leaving 12 bases between them. The data were taken from a study of cytomegalovirus exposure and HLA in healthy donors. PCR was performed using 60 Vbeta and 13 Jbeta primers. The repertoire was sequenced with immunoSEQ multiplex PCR; TCRdb's copy has only in-frame clones and lacks some. The sample carries around 150,000 clones, about 70% recorded once. The chain is built from TRBV27 and TRBJ2-1; D is possibly TRBD2 (6 bases). Sequenced material: PBMCs. The receptor was isolated from a male donor in good health and CMV-seronegative. CDR3 DNA sequence: TGTGCCAGCAGTTTATCGATCACCGGGAGCTCCTACAATGAGCAGTTCTTC. It codes for CASSLSITGSSYNEQFF.